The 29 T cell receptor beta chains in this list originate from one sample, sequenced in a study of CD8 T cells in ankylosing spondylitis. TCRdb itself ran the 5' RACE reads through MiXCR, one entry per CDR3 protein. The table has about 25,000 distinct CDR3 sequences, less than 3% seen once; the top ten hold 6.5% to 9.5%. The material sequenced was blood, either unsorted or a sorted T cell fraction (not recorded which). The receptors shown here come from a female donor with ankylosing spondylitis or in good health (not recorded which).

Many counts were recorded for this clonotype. The CDR3 reads CASSYSDRPIPYGYTF. The DNA for the CDR3 is TGTGCCAGCAGTTATTCGGACAGGCCGATTCCCTATGGCTACACCTTC. The chain carries TRBV9 and TRBJ1-2; 7 nucleotides line up with TRBD1. CDR1 and CDR2 (germline): SGDLS, YYNGEE. CDR3 length: 16 amino acids. The trim removed 5 bases at V and 4 bases at J, leaving 14 bases unmatched.

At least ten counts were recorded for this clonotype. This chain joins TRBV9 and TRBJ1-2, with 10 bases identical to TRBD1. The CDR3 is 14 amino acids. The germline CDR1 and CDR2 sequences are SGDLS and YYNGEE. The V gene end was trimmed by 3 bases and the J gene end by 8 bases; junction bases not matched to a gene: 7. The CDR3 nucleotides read TGTGCCAGCAGCGCCGACAGGGGGCTGTGGGGCTACACCTTC. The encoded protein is CASSADRGLWGYTF.

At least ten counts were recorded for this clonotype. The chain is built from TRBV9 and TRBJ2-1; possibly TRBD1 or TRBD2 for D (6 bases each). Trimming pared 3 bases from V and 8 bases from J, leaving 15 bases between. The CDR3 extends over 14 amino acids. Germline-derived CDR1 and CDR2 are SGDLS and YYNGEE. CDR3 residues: CASSDSPGAYEQFF. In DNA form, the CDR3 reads TGTGCCAGCAGCGATAGCCCGGGGGCGTATGAGCAGTTCTTC.

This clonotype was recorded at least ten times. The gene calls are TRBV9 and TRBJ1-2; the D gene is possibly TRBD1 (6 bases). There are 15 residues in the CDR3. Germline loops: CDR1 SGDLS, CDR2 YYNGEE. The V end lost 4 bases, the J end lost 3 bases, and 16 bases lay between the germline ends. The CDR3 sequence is CASSPQVGGDYGYTF. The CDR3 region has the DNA TGTGCCAGCAGCCCCCAGGTCGGGGGCGACTATGGCTACACCTTC.

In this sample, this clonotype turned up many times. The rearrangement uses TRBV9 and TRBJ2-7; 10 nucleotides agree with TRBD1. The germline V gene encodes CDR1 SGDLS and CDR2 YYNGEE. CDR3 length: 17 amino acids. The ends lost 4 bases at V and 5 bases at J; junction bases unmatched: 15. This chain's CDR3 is CASSPRDRGTLYDEQYF. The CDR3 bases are TGTGCCAGCAGCCCCCGGGACAGGGGAACCCTCTACGACGAGCAGTACTTC.

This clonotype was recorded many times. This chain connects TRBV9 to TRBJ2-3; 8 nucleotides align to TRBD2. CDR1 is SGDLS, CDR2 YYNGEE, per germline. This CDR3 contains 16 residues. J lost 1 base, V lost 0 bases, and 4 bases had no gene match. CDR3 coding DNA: TGTGCCAGCAGCGTAGCCGGGGGGGCCGGCACAGATACGCAGTATTTT. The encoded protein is CASSVAGGAGTDTQYF.

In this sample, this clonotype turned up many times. Here the CDR3 reads CASSVSGGSNTGELFF. The DNA of the CDR3 is TGTGCCAGCAGCGTATCTGGTGGGAGTAACACCGGGGAGCTGTTTTTT. The chain recombines TRBV9 with TRBJ2-2; a weak D match, TRBD2 (5 bases). Germline V gene data show CDR1 as SGDLS and CDR2 as YYNGEE. The CDR3 covers 16 residues. Trimming stripped 1 base from V and 2 bases from J, with 12 bases between.

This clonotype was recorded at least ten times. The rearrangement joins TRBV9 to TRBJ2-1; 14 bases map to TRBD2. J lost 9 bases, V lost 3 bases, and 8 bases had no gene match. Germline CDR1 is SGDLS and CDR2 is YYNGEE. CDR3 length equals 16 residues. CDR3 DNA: TGTGCCAGCAGCGGACCGGGACTAGCGGGAGTAGGTGAGCAGTTCTTC. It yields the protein CASSGPGLAGVGEQFF.

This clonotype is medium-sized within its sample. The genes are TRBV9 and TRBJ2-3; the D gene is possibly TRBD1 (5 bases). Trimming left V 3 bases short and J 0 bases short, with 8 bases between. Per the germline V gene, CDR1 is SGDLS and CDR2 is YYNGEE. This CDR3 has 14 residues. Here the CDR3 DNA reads TGTGCCAGCAGCGAGGGGCTGAGCACAGATACGCAGTATTTT. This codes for CASSEGLSTDTQYF. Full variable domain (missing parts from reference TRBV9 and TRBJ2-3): DSGVTQTPKHLITATGQRVTLRCSPRSGDLSVYWYQQSLDQGLQFLIQYYNGEERAKGNILERFSAQQFPDLHSELNLSSLELGDSALYFCASSEGLSTDTQYFGPGTRLTVL.

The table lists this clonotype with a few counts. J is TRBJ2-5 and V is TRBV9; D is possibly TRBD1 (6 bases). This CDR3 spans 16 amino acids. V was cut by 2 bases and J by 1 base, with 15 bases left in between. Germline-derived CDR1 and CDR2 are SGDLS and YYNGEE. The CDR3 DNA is TGTGCCAGCAGCGTGGGGGCCTCGATCCTCCAAGAGACCCAGTACTTC. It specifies CASSVGASILQETQYF.

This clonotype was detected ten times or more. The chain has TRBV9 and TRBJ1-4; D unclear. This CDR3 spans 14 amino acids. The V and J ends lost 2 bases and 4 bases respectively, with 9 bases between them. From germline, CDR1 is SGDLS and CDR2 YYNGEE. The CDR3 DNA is TGTGCCAGCAGCGTGAGGGCCGGTAATGAAAAACTGTTTTTT. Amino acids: CASSVRAGNEKLFF.

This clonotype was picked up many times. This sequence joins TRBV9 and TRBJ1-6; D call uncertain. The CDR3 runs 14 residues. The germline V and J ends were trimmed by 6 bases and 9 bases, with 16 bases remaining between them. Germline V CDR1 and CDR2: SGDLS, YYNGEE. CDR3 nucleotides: TGTGCCAGCACCCTAGAGCCGTTCGGTTCACCCCTCCACTTT. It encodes CASTLEPFGSPLHF.

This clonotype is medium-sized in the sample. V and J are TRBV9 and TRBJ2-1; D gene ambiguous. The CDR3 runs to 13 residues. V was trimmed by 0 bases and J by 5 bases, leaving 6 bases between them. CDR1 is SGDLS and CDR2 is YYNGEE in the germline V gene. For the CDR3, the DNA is TGTGCCAGCAGCGTAGGGCCTGACAATGAGCAGTTCTTC. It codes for CASSVGPDNEQFF.

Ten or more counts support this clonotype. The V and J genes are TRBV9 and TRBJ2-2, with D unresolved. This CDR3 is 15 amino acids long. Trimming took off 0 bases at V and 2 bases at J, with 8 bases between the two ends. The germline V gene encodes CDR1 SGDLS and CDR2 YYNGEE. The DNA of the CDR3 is TGTGCCAGCAGCGTAGTGGGCGGTAACACCGGGGAGCTGTTTTTT. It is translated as CASSVVGGNTGELFF.

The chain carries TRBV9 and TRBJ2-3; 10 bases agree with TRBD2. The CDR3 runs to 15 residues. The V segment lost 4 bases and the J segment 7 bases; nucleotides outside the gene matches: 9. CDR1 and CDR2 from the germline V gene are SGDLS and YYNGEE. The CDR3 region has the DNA TGTGCCAGCAGCACCCTAGCGGGGGCCATATATACGCAGTATTTT. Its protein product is CASSTLAGAIYTQYF.

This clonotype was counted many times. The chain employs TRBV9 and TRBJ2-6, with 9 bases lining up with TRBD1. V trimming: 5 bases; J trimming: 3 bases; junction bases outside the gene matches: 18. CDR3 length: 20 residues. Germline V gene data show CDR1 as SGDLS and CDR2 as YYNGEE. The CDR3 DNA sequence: TGTGCCAGCAGTACAGGGGTACCGGGACAGGGATGGTTTGGGGCCAACGTCCTGACTTTC. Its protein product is CASSTGVPGQGWFGANVLTF.

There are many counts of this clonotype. CDR3 protein: CASSVSLNYEQYF. As DNA, the CDR3 is TGTGCCAGCAGCGTGTCCCTTAACTACGAGCAGTACTTC. The rearrangement links TRBV9 to TRBJ2-7; D uncertain. CDR1 and CDR2 (germline): SGDLS, YYNGEE. CDR3 size: 13 residues. V was shortened by 2 bases and J by 3 bases, with 9 bases between the two germline ends.

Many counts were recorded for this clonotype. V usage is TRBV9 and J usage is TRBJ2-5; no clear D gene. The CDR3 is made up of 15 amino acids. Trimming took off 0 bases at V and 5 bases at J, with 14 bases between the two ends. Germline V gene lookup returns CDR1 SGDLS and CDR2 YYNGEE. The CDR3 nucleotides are TGTGCCAGCAGCGTAGTAAGTCGCCTCGGGGAGACCCAGTACTTC. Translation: CASSVVSRLGETQYF.

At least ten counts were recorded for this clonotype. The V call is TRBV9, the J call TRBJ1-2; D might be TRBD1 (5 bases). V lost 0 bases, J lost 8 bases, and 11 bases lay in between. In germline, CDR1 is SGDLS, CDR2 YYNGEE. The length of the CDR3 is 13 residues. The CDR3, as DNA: TGTGCCAGCAGCGTAGCGGATCGACAGGGCTACACCTTC. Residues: CASSVADRQGYTF. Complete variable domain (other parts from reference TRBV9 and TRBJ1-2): DSGVTQTPKHLITATGQRVTLRCSPRSGDLSVYWYQQSLDQGLQFLIQYYNGEERAKGNILERFSAQQFPDLHSELNLSSLELGDSALYFCASSVADRQGYTFGSGTRLTVV.

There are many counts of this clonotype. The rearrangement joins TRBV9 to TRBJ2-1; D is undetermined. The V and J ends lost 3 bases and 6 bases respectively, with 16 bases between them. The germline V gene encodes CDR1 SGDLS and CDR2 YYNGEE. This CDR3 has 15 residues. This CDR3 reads CASSEKGLPANEQFF. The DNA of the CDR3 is TGTGCCAGCAGCGAGAAAGGCCTCCCGGCCAATGAGCAGTTCTTC.

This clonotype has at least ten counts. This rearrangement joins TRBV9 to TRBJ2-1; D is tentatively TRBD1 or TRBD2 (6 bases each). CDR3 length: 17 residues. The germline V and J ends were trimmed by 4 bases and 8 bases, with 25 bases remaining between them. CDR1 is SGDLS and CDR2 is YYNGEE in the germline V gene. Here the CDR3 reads CASSPLSGARVFDEQFF. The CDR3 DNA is TGTGCCAGCAGCCCACTCTCGGGGGCAAGGGTGTTCGATGAGCAGTTCTTC.

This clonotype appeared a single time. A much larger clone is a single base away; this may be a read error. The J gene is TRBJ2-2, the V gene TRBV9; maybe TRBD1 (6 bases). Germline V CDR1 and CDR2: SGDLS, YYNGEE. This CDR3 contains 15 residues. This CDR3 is CASSADRLNTGELLF. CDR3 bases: TGTGCCAGCAGCGCAGACAGGCTGAACACCGGGGAGCTGCTTTTT. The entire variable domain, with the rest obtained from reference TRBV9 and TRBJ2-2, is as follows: DSGVTQTPKHLITATGQRVTLRCSPRSGDLSVYWYQQSLDQGLQFLIQYYNGEERAKGNILERFSAQQFPDLHSELNLSSLELGDSALYFCASSADRLNTGELLFGEGSRLTVL.

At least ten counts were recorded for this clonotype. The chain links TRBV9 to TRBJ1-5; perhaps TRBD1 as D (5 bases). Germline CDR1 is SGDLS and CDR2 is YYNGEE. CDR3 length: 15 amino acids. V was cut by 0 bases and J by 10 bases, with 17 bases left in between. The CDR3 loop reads CASSVGTGGESPQHF. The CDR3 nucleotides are TGTGCCAGCAGCGTAGGGACCGGAGGGGAATCACCCCAGCATTTT.

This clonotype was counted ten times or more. The CDR3: CASSVDVNSGANVLTF. In nucleotides, the CDR3 is TGTGCCAGCAGCGTAGACGTAAACTCTGGGGCCAACGTCCTGACTTTC. The chain employs TRBV9 and TRBJ2-6, with D hard to call. V was clipped by 0 bases and J by 0 bases, with 7 bases between them. The CDR3 spans 16 residues. The germline V gene encodes CDR1 SGDLS and CDR2 YYNGEE. The full variable domain, in which reference TRBV9 and TRBJ2-6 provide the parts outside the CDR3, is DSGVTQTPKHLITATGQRVTLRCSPRSGDLSVYWYQQSLDQGLQFLIQYYNGEERAKGNILERFSAQQFPDLHSELNLSSLELGDSALYFCASSVDVNSGANVLTFGAGSRLTVL.

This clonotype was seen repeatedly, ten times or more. For the CDR3, the DNA is TGTGCCAGCAGCGTAGTCGGGGGGGCAGGGAATGAGCAGTTCTTC. It encodes CASSVVGGAGNEQFF. The J gene is TRBJ2-1, the V gene TRBV9, with TRBD2 matching over 8 bases. Germline CDR1 and CDR2: SGDLS and YYNGEE. The CDR3 length is 15 residues. V trimming: 0 bases; J trimming: 7 bases; junction bases outside the gene matches: 6.

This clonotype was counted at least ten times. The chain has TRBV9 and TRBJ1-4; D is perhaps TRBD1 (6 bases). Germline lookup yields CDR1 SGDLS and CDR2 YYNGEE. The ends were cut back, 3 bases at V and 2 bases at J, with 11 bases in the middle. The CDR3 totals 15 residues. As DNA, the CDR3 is TGTGCCAGCAGCGCCAGGGGTCACACTAATGAAAAACTGTTTTTT. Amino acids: CASSARGHTNEKLFF.

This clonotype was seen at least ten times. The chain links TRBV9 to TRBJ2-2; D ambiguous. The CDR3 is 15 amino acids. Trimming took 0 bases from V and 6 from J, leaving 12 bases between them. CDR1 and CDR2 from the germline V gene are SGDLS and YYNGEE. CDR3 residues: CASSVGGWVPGELFF. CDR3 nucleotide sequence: TGTGCCAGCAGCGTAGGAGGTTGGGTCCCCGGGGAGCTGTTTTTT.

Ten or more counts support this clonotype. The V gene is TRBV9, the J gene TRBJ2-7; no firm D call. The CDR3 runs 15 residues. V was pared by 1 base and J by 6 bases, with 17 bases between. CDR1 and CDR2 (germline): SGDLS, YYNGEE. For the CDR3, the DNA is TGTGCCAGCAGCGTATCTCCCCTTGGAGTCGGCGAGCAGTACTTC. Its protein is CASSVSPLGVGEQYF.

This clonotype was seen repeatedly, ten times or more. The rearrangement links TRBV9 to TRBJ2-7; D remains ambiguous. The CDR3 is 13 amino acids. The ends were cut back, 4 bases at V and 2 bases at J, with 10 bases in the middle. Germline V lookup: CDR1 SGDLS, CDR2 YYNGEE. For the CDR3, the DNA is TGTGCCAGCAGCCCAGGAGTAGCCTACGAGCAGTACTTC. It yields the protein CASSPGVAYEQYF. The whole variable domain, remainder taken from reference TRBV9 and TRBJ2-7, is DSGVTQTPKHLITATGQRVTLRCSPRSGDLSVYWYQQSLDQGLQFLIQYYNGEERAKGNILERFSAQQFPDLHSELNLSSLELGDSALYFCASSPGVAYEQYFGPGTRLTVT.